This entry is about one T cell receptor beta chain. Its antigen remains unknown. Whoever was chosen for sequencing had shown CD8+CD57+ cell expansion by flow cytometry. This sample is part of a study of CD8+CD57+ T cells in acquired aplastic anemia. According to the study, genomic DNA was the template for TCR beta VDJ and CDR3 profiling. TCRdb reprocessed the reads with MiXCR, giving one entry per CDR3 protein. In the table there are 250,000 to 300,000 distinct CDR3 sequences, approximately 58% of which are singletons. Study conclusions and caveats: CD8+ Simpson's diversity showed no significant patient-control difference.

V lost 1 base and J lost 5; bases outside the gene matches: 3. This CDR3 is 16 amino acids long. Germline V gene lookup returns CDR1 KGHDR and CDR2 SFDVKD. The chain carries TRBV24-1 and TRBJ2-2; 10 bases line up with TRBD2. The sequencing sample was made of sorted CD4+, CD8+, or CD8+CD57+ T cells (not recorded which) from PBMCs. This clonotype originated in a human donor with aplastic anemia. DNA for the CDR3: TGTGCCACCAGTGATTTCAGCGGGGGGGATACCGGGGAGCTGTTTTTT. Its translation: CATSDFSGGDTGELFF.